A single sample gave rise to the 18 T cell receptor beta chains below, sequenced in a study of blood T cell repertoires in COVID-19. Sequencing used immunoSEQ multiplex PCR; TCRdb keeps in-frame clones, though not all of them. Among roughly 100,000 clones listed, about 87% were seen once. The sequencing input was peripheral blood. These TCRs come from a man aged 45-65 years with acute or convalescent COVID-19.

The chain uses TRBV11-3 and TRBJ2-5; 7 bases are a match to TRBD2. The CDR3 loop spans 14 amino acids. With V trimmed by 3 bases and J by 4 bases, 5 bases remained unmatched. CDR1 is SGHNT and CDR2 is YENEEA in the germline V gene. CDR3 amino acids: CASSFGGSGETQYF. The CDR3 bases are TGTGCCAGCAGCTTTGGCGGGAGTGGAGAGACCCAGTACTTC.

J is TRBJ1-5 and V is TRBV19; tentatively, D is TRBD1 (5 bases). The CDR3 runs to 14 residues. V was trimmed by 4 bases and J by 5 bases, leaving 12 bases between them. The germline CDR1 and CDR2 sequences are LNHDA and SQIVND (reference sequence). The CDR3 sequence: CASSTRAKDQPQHF. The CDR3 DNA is TGTGCCAGTAGTACCAGGGCAAAGGATCAGCCCCAGCATTTT.

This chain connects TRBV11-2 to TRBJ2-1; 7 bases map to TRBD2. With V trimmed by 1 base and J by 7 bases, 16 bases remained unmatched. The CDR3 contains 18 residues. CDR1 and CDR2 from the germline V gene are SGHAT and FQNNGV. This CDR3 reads CASSLATGLTRINNEQFF. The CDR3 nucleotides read TGTGCCAGCAGCTTAGCGACGGGACTAACAAGAATAAATAATGAGCAGTTCTTC.

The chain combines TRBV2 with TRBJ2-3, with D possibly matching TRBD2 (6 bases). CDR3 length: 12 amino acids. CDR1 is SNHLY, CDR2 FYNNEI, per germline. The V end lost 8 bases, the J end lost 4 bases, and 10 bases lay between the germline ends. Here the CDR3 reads CASGGASDTQYF. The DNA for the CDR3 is TGTGCCAGCGGCGGGGCATCAGATACGCAGTATTTT.

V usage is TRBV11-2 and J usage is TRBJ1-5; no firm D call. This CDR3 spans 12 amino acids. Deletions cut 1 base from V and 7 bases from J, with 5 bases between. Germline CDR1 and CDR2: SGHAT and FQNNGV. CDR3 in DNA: TGTGCCAGCAGCTTAGGAGGCCAGCCCCAGCATTTT. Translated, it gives CASSLGGQPQHF.

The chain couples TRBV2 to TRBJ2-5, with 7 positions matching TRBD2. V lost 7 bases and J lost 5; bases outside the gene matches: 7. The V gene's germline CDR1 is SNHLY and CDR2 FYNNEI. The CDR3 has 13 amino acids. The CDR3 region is CASKAGSGETQYF. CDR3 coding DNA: TGTGCCAGCAAAGCGGGGTCCGGGGAGACCCAGTACTTC.

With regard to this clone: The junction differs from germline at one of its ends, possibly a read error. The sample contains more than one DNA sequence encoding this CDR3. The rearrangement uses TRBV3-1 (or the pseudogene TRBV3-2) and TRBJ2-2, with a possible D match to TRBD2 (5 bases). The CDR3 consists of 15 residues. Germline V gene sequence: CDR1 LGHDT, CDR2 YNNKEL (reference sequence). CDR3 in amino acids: CASSQGAGGTGELFF. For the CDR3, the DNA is TGTGCCAGCAGCCAAGGGGCGGGCGGAACCGGGGAACTGTTTTTT.

CDR3 nucleotides: TGTGCCAGCAGCCCCGGGACAGGTCCCTCCTACGAGCAGTACTTC. It codes for CASSPGTGPSYEQYF. This sequence joins TRBV7-8 and TRBJ2-7; 8 nucleotides line up with TRBD1. Trimming cost V 5 bases and J 0 bases; bases outside gene matches: 6. Germline-derived CDR1 and CDR2 are SGHVS and FQNEAQ. The CDR3 covers 15 residues.

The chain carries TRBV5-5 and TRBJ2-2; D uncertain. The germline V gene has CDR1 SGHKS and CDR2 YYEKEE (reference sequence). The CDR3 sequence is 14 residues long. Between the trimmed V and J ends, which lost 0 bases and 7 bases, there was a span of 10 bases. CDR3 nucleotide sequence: TGTGCCAGCAGCTTGGAGCCGGGTTACGGGGAGCTGTTTTTT. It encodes CASSLEPGYGELFF. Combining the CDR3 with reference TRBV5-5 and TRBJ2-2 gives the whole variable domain DAGVTQSPTHLIKTRGQQVTLRCSPISGHKSVSWYQQVLGQGPQFIFQYYEKEERGRGNFPDRFSARQFPNYSSELNVNALLLGDSALYLCASSLEPGYGELFFGEGSRLTVL.

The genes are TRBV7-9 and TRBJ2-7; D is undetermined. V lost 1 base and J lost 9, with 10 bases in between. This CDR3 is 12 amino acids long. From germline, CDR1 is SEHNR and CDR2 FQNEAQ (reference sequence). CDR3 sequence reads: CASSLGQVLQYF. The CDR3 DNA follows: TGTGCCAGCAGCTTAGGCCAGGTCTTGCAGTACTTC.

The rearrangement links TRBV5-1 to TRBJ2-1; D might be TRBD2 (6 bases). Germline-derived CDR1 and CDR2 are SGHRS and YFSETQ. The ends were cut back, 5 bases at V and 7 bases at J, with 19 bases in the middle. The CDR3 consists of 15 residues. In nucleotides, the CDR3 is TGCGCCAGCAGTGCCGGGAGCCCCCATGTAAATGAGCAGTTCTTC. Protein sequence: CASSAGSPHVNEQFF.

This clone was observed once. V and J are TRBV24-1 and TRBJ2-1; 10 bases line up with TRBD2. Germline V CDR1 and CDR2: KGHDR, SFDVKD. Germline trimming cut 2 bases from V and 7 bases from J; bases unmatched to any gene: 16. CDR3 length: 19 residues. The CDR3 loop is CATSDSLAGVGGFHNEQFF. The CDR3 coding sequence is TGTGCCACCAGTGATTCTCTAGCGGGAGTGGGGGGATTTCATAATGAGCAGTTCTTC.

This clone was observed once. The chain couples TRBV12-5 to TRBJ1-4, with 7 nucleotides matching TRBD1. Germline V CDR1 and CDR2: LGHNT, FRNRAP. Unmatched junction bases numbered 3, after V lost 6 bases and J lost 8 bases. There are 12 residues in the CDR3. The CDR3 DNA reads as TGTGCTAGTGGCCTCAGGGGGGAAAAACTGTTTTTT. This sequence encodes CASGLRGEKLFF.

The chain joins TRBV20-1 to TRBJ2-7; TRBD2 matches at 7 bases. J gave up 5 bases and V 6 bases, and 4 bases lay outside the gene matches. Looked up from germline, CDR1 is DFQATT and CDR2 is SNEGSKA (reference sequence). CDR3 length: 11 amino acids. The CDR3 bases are TGCAGTGCGAGACGGGGGGACGAGCAGTACTTC. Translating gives CSARRGDEQYF.

CDR3 DNA sequence: TGTGCCAGCAGCCACGGAGCGGGCAATCAGCCCCAGCATTTT. The encoded protein is CASSHGAGNQPQHF. The rearrangement uses TRBV3-1 (or the pseudogene TRBV3-2) and TRBJ1-5; D unresolved. The CDR3 contains 14 residues. The V end lost 3 bases, the J end lost 2 bases, and 8 bases lay between the germline ends. Germline CDR1 reads LGHDT; CDR2 reads YNNKEL (reference sequence).

The CDR3 sequence: CASSSRVGNEKLFF. CDR3 nucleotide sequence: TGTGCCAGCAGTTCGAGGGTTGGAAATGAAAAACTGTTTTTT. The genes are TRBV2 and TRBJ1-4; D is unclear. Trimming took off 5 bases at V and 5 bases at J, with 12 bases between the two ends. Germline CDR1 reads SNHLY; CDR2 reads FYNNEI. The CDR3 extends over 14 amino acids.

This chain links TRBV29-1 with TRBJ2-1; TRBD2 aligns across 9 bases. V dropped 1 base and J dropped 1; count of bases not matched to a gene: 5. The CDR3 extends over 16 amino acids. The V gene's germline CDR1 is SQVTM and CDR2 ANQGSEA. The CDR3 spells CSVEGGRAGSYNEQFF. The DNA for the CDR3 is TGCAGCGTTGAAGGCGGGAGGGCCGGGTCCTACAATGAGCAGTTCTTC.

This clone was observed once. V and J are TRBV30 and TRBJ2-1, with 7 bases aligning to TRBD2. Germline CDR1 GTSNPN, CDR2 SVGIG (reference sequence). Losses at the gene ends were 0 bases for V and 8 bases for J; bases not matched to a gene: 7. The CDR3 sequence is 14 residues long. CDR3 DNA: TGTGCCTGGAGTGTGAGCGGGATTAGGCATGAGCAGTTCTTC. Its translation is CAWSVSGIRHEQFF.